This passage covers 21 T cell receptor beta chains from one sample sequenced in a study of blood T cell repertoires in COVID-19 (dated by TCRdb to the early 2020s). Libraries were constructed by the immunoSEQ multiplex PCR assay. The table was pulled from immuneACCESS by TCRdb, which kept in-frame rearrangements only. Such tables lose some clones; where checked, under half of the loss comes from unresolved V genes, and the rest has no known cause. Recorded for this sample are 130,000 to 150,000 clones; about 88% of them occurred a single time. The ten largest clones add up to about 2.1% of the sample. The sample consisted of peripheral blood. These TCRs come from a human donor in a cohort sampled during active COVID-19.

This chain links TRBV9 with TRBJ2-2; TRBD2 matches 13 bases. The germline CDR1 and CDR2 sequences are SGDLS and YYNGEE. V lost 4 bases and J lost 4; bases outside the gene matches: 10. This CDR3 contains 18 residues. CDR3 DNA sequence: TGTGCCAGCAGCAAAGAGACTAGCGGGGGGATGAGCACCGGGGAGCTGTTTTTT. Protein sequence: CASSKETSGGMSTGELFF.

V usage is TRBV29-1 and J usage is TRBJ1-3; 8 bases line up with TRBD1. The CDR3 totals 14 residues. After removal of 6 bases from V and 3 bases from J, the junction contained 7 bases not matched to a gene. In germline, CDR1 is SQVTM, CDR2 ANQGSEA. CDR3 protein: CSVAPTGGGNTIYF. The CDR3 DNA sequence: TGCAGCGTGGCCCCTACAGGGGGTGGAAACACCATATATTTT. Looking up the rest from reference TRBV29-1 and TRBJ1-3 gives the full variable domain: SAVISQKPSRDICQRGTSLTIQCQVDSQVTMMFWYRQQPGQSLTLIATANQGSEATYESGFVIDKFPISRPNLTFSTLTVSNMSPEDSSIYLCSVAPTGGGNTIYFGEGSWLTVV.

The chain is built from TRBV25-1 and TRBJ2-7, with 8 bases aligning to TRBD2. V gave up 8 bases and J gave up 2 bases; unmatched junction bases: 2. Germline values: CDR1 MGHDK, CDR2 SYGVNS. The CDR3 runs to 12 residues. CDR3 residues: CASLGGAYEQYF. The CDR3 DNA sequence: TGTGCCAGCCTCGGGGGGGCCTACGAGCAGTACTTC.

The chain recombines TRBV5-4 with TRBJ2-5, with D perhaps matching TRBD2 (6 bases). Deletions cut 1 base from V and 1 base from J, with 8 bases between. CDR3 length: 14 amino acids. Germline CDR1 is SGHNT and CDR2 is YYREEE (reference sequence). The CDR3 DNA reads TGTGCCAGCAGCTTGCGGGGAGGCCAAGAGACCCAGTACTTC. Amino acid sequence: CASSLRGGQETQYF.

CDR3 nucleotide sequence: TGTGCCAGCAGCATTACAGGGGGCGAATCACCCCTCCACTTT. Amino acid sequence: CASSITGGESPLHF. The rearrangement links TRBV7-2 to TRBJ1-6, with TRBD1 identical over 9 bases. The CDR3 has 14 amino acids. The V and J ends lost 5 bases and 10 bases, in that order; junction bases with no gene match: 6. Germline V CDR1 and CDR2: SGHTA, FQGNSA.

The chain couples TRBV4-3 to TRBJ2-7, with D maybe TRBD1 (6 bases). The CDR3 loop spans 14 amino acids. V lost 0 bases and J 4 bases, leaving 10 bases between the germline ends. CDR1 is LGHNA and CDR2 is YSLEER in the germline V gene. Written as DNA, the CDR3 is TGCGCCAGCAGCCAAGATCGAGGGGGATACGAGCAGTACTTC. It encodes CASSQDRGGYEQYF.

The chain carries TRBV5-4 and TRBJ1-1, with D unresolved. CDR3 length: 14 residues. Trimming removed 2 bases from V and 3 bases from J, with 11 bases in between. Germline CDR1 SGHNT, CDR2 YYREEE (reference sequence). This chain's CDR3 is CASSLRGKYTEAFF. The CDR3, as DNA: TGTGCCAGCAGCTTACGGGGAAAGTACACTGAAGCTTTCTTT.

The chain recombines TRBV29-1 with TRBJ2-3; 12 nucleotides align to TRBD2. In germline, CDR1 is SQVTM, CDR2 ANQGSEA. V trimming: 7 bases; J trimming: 4 bases; junction bases outside the gene matches: 12. The CDR3 has 16 amino acids. CDR3 bases: TGCAGCGGCGGGATACGGACTAGCGGGAAGGCAGATACGCAGTATTTT. This gives the protein CSGGIRTSGKADTQYF.

The rearrangement joins TRBV30 to TRBJ1-2; D unresolved. The germline V and J ends were trimmed by 4 bases and 8 bases, with 11 bases remaining between them. The CDR3 sequence is 11 residues long. CDR1 GTSNPN and CDR2 SVGIG come from the germline V gene (reference sequence). CDR3 in amino acids: CAWTDGEGYTF. The CDR3 DNA reads TGTGCCTGGACGGACGGGGAGGGCTACACCTTC.

The CDR3 sequence is CASSVGTENTEAFF. Here the CDR3 DNA reads TGCGCCAGCAGTGTAGGGACAGAGAACACTGAAGCTTTCTTT. The genes are TRBV10-1 and TRBJ1-1; 7 bases fit TRBD1. V shed 4 bases and J 1 base; nucleotides not matched to a gene: 3. Germline loops: CDR1 WNHNN, CDR2 SYGVQD (reference sequence). The CDR3 is made up of 14 amino acids.

This sequence joins TRBV7-3 and TRBJ1-2; TRBD1 matches at 8 bases. Germline CDR1 reads SGHTA; CDR2 reads FQGTGA. With 5 bases clipped from V and 3 bases from J, the junction kept 2 bases outside the gene matches. This CDR3 is 13 amino acids long. The CDR3 DNA reads as TGTGCCAGCAGCCCAGGGGGCCACTATGGCTACACCTTC. The encoded protein is CASSPGGHYGYTF.

This clone was detected once. This sequence joins TRBV20-1 and TRBJ2-1, with a weak D call TRBD2 (5 bases). The CDR3 is 15 amino acids. V was shortened by 3 bases and J by 6 bases, with 18 bases between the two germline ends. Germline-derived CDR1 and CDR2 are DFQATT and SNEGSKA (reference sequence). CDR3 loop: CSASPSGRAINEQFF. The CDR3 DNA follows: TGCAGTGCTAGTCCCAGCGGAAGGGCCATCAATGAGCAGTTCTTC.

The genes are TRBV27 and TRBJ1-6; D may be TRBD1 (6 bases). CDR3 size: 13 residues. Germline V lookup: CDR1 MNHEY, CDR2 SMNVEV (reference sequence). The ends were cut back, 3 bases at V and 9 bases at J, with 9 bases in the middle. The CDR3 nucleotides are TGTGCCAGCAGTTTCAGGGGAGCTTCACCCCTCCACTTT. Amino acids: CASSFRGASPLHF.

The chain links TRBV28 to TRBJ1-1; TRBD1 agrees at 8 bases. Germline CDR1 is MDHEN and CDR2 is SYDVKM. CDR3 size: 14 residues. V was pared by 5 bases and J by 6 bases, with 8 bases of the junction left unmatched. For the CDR3, the DNA is TGTGCCAGCAGTAGACAGGGGAGACTCGCTGAAGCTTTCTTT. Translating it yields CASSRQGRLAEAFF.

As DNA, the CDR3 is TGTGCCAGCAACAGTTTGCAGGGAAACACCATATATTTT. Translation: CASNSLQGNTIYF. The chain is built from TRBV12-3 or TRBV12-4 and TRBJ1-3; D gene ambiguous. The V end was cut by 7 bases, the J end by 4 bases, with 11 bases between. CDR3 length: 13 amino acids.

This clone occurred once. This chain uses TRBV28 with TRBJ1-2; D may be TRBD1 (6 bases). The CDR3 totals 15 residues. Trimming took 6 bases from V and 2 from J, leaving 16 bases between them. Germline lookup yields CDR1 MDHEN and CDR2 SYDVKM. CDR3 nucleotide sequence: TGTGCCAGCAGCTTCCGGGGGGCAGGGAACTATGGCTACACCTTC. It translates to CASSFRGAGNYGYTF.

V is TRBV5-1 and J is TRBJ2-2; 7 positions match TRBD2. Germline V gene lookup returns CDR1 SGHRS and CDR2 YFSETQ. The CDR3 covers 16 residues. Trimming removed 0 bases from V and 4 bases from J; junction bases left unmatched: 6. The CDR3 here is CASSLVTGTTTGELFF. The CDR3 region has the DNA TGCGCCAGCAGCTTGGTAACCGGGACTACCACCGGGGAGCTGTTTTTT.

This chain links TRBV10-3 with TRBJ1-2, with a tentative D call TRBD1 (5 bases). Per the germline V gene, CDR1 is ENHRY and CDR2 is SYGVKD. Trimming stripped 10 bases from V and 5 bases from J, with 20 bases between. The CDR3 spans 14 residues. CDR3 nucleotides: TGTGCCACCATGGGTCTAGGCCGGGGGTATGGCTACACCTTC. It specifies CATMGLGRGYGYTF.

This sequence joins TRBV5-4 and TRBJ2-3; 8 bases agree with TRBD2. The CDR3 covers 14 residues. Losses at the gene ends were 0 bases for V and 6 bases for J; bases not matched to a gene: 3. From germline, CDR1 is SGHNT and CDR2 YYREEE (reference sequence). The CDR3, as DNA: TGTGCCAGCAGCTTGGATAGCGGGACGGATACGCAGTATTTT. Translated, it gives CASSLDSGTDTQYF.

This chain connects TRBV30 to TRBJ2-5; D not resolved. V lost 2 bases, J lost 6 bases, and 19 bases lay in between. The CDR3 covers 15 residues. The germline V gene encodes CDR1 GTSNPN and CDR2 SVGIG (reference sequence). CDR3 loop: CAWSPMGIVEKTQYF. The CDR3 DNA reads as TGTGCCTGGAGTCCCATGGGCATCGTTGAGAAGACCCAGTACTTC.

CDR3 nucleotides: TGTGCCATCAGTGAGTCGGGGAGGTTTCTGACACCCCTCCACTTT. Protein product: CAISESGRFLTPLHF. This chain joins TRBV10-3 and TRBJ1-6; D gene ambiguous. This CDR3 has 15 residues. V was clipped by 0 bases and J by 11 bases, with 14 bases between them. Germline CDR1 reads ENHRY; CDR2 reads SYGVKD.